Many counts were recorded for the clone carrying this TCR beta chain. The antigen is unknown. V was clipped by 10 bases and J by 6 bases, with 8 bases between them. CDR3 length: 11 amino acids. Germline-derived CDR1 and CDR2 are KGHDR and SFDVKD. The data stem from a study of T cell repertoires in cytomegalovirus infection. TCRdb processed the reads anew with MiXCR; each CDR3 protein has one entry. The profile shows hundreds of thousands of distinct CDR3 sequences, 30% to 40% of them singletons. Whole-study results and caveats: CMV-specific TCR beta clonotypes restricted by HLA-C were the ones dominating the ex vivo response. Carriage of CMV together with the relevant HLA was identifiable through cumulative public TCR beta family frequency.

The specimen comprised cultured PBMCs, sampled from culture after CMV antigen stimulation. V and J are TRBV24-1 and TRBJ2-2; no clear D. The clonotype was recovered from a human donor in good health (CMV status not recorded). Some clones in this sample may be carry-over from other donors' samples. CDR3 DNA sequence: TGTGCCACGGGTGAAGCCGGGGAGCTGTTTTTT. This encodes CATGEAGELFF.